The 13 T cell receptor beta chains given below trace back to one sample, sequenced in a study of T cell responses to AZD1222 COVID-19 vaccine. Sequencing used immunoSEQ multiplex PCR; TCRdb keeps in-frame clones, though not all of them. The repertoire consists of 150,000 to 160,000 clones, with about 90% occurring once and the leading ten covering 5.5% to 6%. The source material was peripheral blood, sampled on day 0 of MenACWY control vaccination. The receptors stem from an adult in good health.

The chain couples TRBV28 to TRBJ1-2, with 7 nucleotides matching TRBD1. This CDR3 is 12 amino acids long. The V gene's germline CDR1 is MDHEN and CDR2 SYDVKM. The J segment lost 13 bases and the V segment lost 9 bases, leaving 14 bases of the junction unmatched. CDR3 coding DNA: TGTGCCAGTCGCCAGGGGGGCAGGGTATCCACCTTC. Protein: CASRQGGRVSTF.

The chain carries TRBV7-3 and TRBJ2-1; D is perhaps TRBD2 (6 bases). Trimming removed 4 bases from V and 9 bases from J, with 7 bases in between. CDR1 SGHTA and CDR2 FQGTGA come from the germline V gene. This CDR3 region has 11 residues. Here the CDR3 DNA reads TGTGCCAGCAGCTCGGGACTTGAGCAGTTCTTC. This codes for CASSSGLEQFF. Together with reference TRBV7-3 and TRBJ2-1, the CDR3 gives the full variable domain: GAGVSQTPSNKVTEKGKYVELRCDPISGHTALYWYRQSLGQGPEFLIYFQGTGAADDSGLPNDRFFAVRPEGSVSTLKIQRTERGDSAVYLCASSSGLEQFFGPGTRLTVL.

This chain connects TRBV27 to TRBJ2-3, with D tentatively TRBD1 or TRBD2 (7 bases each). Germline V gene sequence: CDR1 MNHEY, CDR2 SMNVEV (reference sequence). This CDR3 is 18 amino acids long. V was cut by 3 bases and J by 3 bases, with 22 bases left in between. The DNA for the CDR3 is TGTGCCAGCAGTTTTGGTATTGCAGGGGGGGGCCTTACAGATACGCAGTATTTT. Encoded protein: CASSFGIAGGGLTDTQYF.

V gene TRBV5-1 combines with J gene TRBJ2-3; tentatively, D is TRBD2 (5 bases). There are 16 residues in the CDR3. The V gene's germline CDR1 is SGHRS and CDR2 YFSETQ. The V and J ends lost 0 bases and 6 bases respectively, with 17 bases between them. CDR3 DNA sequence: TGCGCCAGCAGCTTGGATTCCGGGGTCCGCTCCGATACGCAGTATTTT. Protein: CASSLDSGVRSDTQYF.

This chain joins TRBV13 and TRBJ1-1, with D maybe TRBD1 (6 bases). The ends were cut back, 0 bases at V and 5 bases at J, with 16 bases in the middle. CDR1 and CDR2 from the germline V gene are PRHDT and FYEKMQ (reference sequence). The CDR3 has 16 residues. The CDR3 nucleotides read TGTGCCAGCAGCTTAGGGGGCAGGGGAGATGAGACTGAAGCTTTCTTT. Its protein product is CASSLGGRGDETEAFF.

The chain recombines TRBV28 with TRBJ2-2; D is unresolved. Germline lookup yields CDR1 MDHEN and CDR2 SYDVKM. This CDR3 contains 15 residues. V lost 5 bases and J lost 1, with 11 bases in between. The CDR3 region has the DNA TGTGCCAGCAGTAGACCACCTTTGAACACCGGGGAGCTGTTTTTT. Its translation: CASSRPPLNTGELFF. Filled out from reference TRBV28 and TRBJ2-2, the complete variable domain reads DVKVTQSSRYLVKRTGEKVFLECVQDMDHENMFWYRQDPGLGLRLIYFSYDVKMKEKGDIPEGYSVSREKKERFSLILESASTNQTSMYLCASSRPPLNTGELFFGEGSRLTVL.

CDR3 sequence reads: CASSKTSGGQSEQFF. CDR3 DNA: TGCGCCAGCAGCAAGACTAGCGGGGGCCAAAGTGAGCAGTTCTTC. The rearrangement links TRBV10-1 to TRBJ2-1, with TRBD2 identical over 12 bases. This CDR3 comprises 15 residues. CDR1 is WNHNN and CDR2 is SYGVQD in the germline V gene (reference sequence). Trimming removed 6 bases from V and 9 bases from J; junction bases left unmatched: 9.

The chain combines TRBV7-9 with TRBJ1-2; D unclear. Looked up from germline, CDR1 is SEHNR and CDR2 is FQNEAQ (reference sequence). CDR3 size: 15 residues. V was cut by 1 base and J by 8 bases, with 17 bases left in between. CDR3 sequence (DNA): TGTGCCAGCAGCTTAGAGCCGGACCCGAAGGGAGGCTACACCTTC. This codes for CASSLEPDPKGGYTF.

The rearrangement links TRBV11-2 to TRBJ2-3; possibly TRBD2 for D (6 bases). The germline gives CDR1 SGHAT, CDR2 FQNNGV. Trimming took 5 bases from V and 2 from J, leaving 11 bases between them. The CDR3 sequence is 14 residues long. The DNA for the CDR3 is TGTGCCAGCAGCCCCCGGGACTTCACAGATACGCAGTATTTT. Amino acids: CASSPRDFTDTQYF. Complete variable domain (other parts from reference TRBV11-2 and TRBJ2-3): EAGVAQSPRYKIIEKRQSVAFWCNPISGHATLYWYQQILGQGPKLLIQFQNNGVVDDSQLPKDRFSAERLKGVDSTLKIQPAKLEDSAVYLCASSPRDFTDTQYFGPGTRLTVL.

The chain joins TRBV5-1 to TRBJ2-5; D is undetermined. This CDR3 is built from 13 residues. V was cut by 6 bases and J by 5 bases, with 14 bases left in between. Germline CDR1 reads SGHRS; CDR2 reads YFSETQ. The CDR3 sequence: CASNSNGEETQYF. In nucleotides, the CDR3 is TGCGCCAGCAACTCCAACGGAGAGGAGACCCAGTACTTC.

V gene TRBV5-1 combines with J gene TRBJ2-1; 8 bases align to TRBD2. V lost 3 bases to trimming and J lost 9 bases; unmatched junction nucleotides: 8. Germline lookup yields CDR1 SGHRS and CDR2 YFSETQ. CDR3 length: 14 amino acids. Written as DNA, the CDR3 is TGCGCCAGCAGCTCCGGGGGGGCCCCTGGTGAGCAGTTCTTC. Translating gives CASSSGGAPGEQFF.

This sequence joins TRBV6-5 and TRBJ1-1, with a possible D match to TRBD1 (5 bases). The ends were cut back, 0 bases at V and 1 base at J, with 9 bases in the middle. Germline V gene lookup returns CDR1 MNHEY and CDR2 SVGAGI. This CDR3 contains 15 residues. The CDR3 nucleotides read TGTGCCAGCAGTTACTCGCCGCAGGGGAACACTGAAGCTTTCTTT. Translating gives CASSYSPQGNTEAFF.

The CDR3 region has the DNA TGTGCCAGCAGTTTATTCGGCCAGGGGGACAATGAGCAGTTCTTC. It yields the protein CASSLFGQGDNEQFF. The V and J genes are TRBV28 and TRBJ2-1; 7 bases are a match to TRBD1. The CDR3 runs to 15 residues. Trimming at V came to 1 base and at J to 5 bases, leaving 5 bases not matched to a gene. Germline V gives CDR1 MDHEN, CDR2 SYDVKM. Full variable domain (outside the CDR3, taken from reference TRBV28 and TRBJ2-1): DVKVTQSSRYLVKRTGEKVFLECVQDMDHENMFWYRQDPGLGLRLIYFSYDVKMKEKGDIPEGYSVSREKKERFSLILESASTNQTSMYLCASSLFGQGDNEQFFGPGTRLTVL.